What follows describes a single T cell receptor beta chain. These data originate in a study of blood T cell repertoires in COVID-19. Clones were sequenced by immunoSEQ multiplex PCR, and TCRdb holds only the in-frame ones, with some missing. The sample includes 200,000 to 250,000 clones, around 85% of them seen just once. Germline V gives CDR1 SGHNT, CDR2 YENEEA. This CDR3 is 19 amino acids long. Trimming left V 5 bases short and J 0 bases short, with 23 bases between. The chain is built from TRBV11-3 and TRBJ2-1; D is perhaps TRBD2 (5 bases). The sequencing sample was made of peripheral blood. This receptor was taken from a woman in her fifties or sixties with acute or convalescent COVID-19. This CDR3 reads CASSAVPPSGLGSYNEQFF. CDR3 coding DNA: TGTGCCAGCAGCGCCGTCCCCCCCTCCGGACTCGGCTCCTACAATGAGCAGTTCTTC.